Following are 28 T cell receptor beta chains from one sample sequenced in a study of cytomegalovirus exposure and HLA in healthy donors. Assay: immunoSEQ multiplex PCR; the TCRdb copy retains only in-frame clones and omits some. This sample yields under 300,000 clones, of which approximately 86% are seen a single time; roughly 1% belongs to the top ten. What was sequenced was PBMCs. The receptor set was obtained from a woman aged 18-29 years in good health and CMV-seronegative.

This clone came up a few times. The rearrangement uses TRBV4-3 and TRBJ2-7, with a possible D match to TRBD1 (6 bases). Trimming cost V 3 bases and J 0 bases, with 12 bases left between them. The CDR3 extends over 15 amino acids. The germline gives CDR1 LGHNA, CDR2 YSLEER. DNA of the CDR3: TGCGCCAGCAGCCACGGACAGCAAAACTCCTACGAGCAGTACTTC. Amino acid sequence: CASSHGQQNSYEQYF.

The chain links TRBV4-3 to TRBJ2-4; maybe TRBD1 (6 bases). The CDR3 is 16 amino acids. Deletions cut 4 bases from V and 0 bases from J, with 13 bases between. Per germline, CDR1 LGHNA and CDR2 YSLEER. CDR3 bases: TGCGCCAGCAGCCGCCACAGGGACCTAGCCAAAAACATTCAGTACTTC. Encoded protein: CASSRHRDLAKNIQYF.

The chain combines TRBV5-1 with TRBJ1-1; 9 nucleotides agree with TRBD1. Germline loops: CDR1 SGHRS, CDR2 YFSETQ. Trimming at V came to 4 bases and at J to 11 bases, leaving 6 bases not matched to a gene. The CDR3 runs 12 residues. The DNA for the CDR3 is TGCGCCAGCAGCGCGGGACAGGGCCTCGCTTTCTTT. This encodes CASSAGQGLAFF. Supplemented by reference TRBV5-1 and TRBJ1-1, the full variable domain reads KAGVTQTPRYLIKTRGQQVTLSCSPISGHRSVSWYQQTPGQGLQFLFEYFSETQRNKGNFPGRFSGRQFSNSRSEMNVSTLELGDSALYLCASSAGQGLAFFGQGTRLTVV.

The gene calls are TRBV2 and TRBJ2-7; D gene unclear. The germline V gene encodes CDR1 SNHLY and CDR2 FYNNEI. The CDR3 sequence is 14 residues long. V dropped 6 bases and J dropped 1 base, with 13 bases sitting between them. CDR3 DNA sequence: TGTGCCAGCAGGAAGCGACCGACGTCCTACGAGCAGTACTTC. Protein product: CASRKRPTSYEQYF.

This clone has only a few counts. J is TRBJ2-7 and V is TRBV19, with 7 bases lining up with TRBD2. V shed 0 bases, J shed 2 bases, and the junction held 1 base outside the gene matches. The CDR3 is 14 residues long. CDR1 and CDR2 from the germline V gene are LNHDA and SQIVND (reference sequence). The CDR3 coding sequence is TGTGCCAGTAGTATAGAAGCGGGGCCCTACGAGCAGTACTTC. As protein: CASSIEAGPYEQYF.

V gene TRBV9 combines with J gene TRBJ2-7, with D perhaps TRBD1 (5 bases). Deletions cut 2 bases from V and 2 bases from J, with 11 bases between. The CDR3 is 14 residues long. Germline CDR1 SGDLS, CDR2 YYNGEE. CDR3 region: CASSVTGSPYEQYF. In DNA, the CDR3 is TGTGCCAGCAGCGTTACAGGCTCCCCCTACGAGCAGTACTTC.

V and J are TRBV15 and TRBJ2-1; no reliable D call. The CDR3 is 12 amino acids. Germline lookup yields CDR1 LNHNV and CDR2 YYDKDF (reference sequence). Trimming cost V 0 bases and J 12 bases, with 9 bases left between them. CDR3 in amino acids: CATSRDLVSQFF. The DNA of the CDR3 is TGTGCCACCAGCAGAGATCTCGTGTCGCAGTTCTTC.

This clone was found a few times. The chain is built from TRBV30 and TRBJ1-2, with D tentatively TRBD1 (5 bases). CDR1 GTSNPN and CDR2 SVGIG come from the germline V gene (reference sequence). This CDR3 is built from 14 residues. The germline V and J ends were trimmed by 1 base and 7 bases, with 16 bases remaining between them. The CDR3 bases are TGTGCCTGGAGTGCGAGCAGGGTGGGAGGTGGCTACACCTTC. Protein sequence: CAWSASRVGGGYTF. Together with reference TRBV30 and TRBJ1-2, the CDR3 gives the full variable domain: SQTIHQWPATLVQPVGSPLSLECTVEGTSNPNLYWYRQAAGRGLQLLFYSVGIGQISSEVPQNLSASRPQDRQFILSSKKLLLSDSGFYLCAWSASRVGGGYTFGSGTRLTVV.

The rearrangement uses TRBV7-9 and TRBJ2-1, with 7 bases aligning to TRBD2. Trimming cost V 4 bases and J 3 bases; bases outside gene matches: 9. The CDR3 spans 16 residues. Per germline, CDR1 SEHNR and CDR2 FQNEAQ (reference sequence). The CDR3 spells CASSSERASGYNEQFF. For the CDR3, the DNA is TGTGCCAGCAGCTCGGAGAGGGCTAGCGGCTACAATGAGCAGTTCTTC.

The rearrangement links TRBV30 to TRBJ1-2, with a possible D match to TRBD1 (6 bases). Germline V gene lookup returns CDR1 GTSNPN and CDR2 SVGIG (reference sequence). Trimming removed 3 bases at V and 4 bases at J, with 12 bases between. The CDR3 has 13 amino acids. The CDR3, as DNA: TGTGCCTGGAGACAGGGATACAGCTATGGCTACACCTTC. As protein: CAWRQGYSYGYTF.

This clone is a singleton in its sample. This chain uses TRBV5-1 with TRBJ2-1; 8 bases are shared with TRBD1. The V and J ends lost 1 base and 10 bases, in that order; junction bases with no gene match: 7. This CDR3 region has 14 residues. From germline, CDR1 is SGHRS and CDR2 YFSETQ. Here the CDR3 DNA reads TGCGCCAGCAGCTTGTCAGGCAGGGGGCAGGAGCAGTTCTTC. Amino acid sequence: CASSLSGRGQEQFF.

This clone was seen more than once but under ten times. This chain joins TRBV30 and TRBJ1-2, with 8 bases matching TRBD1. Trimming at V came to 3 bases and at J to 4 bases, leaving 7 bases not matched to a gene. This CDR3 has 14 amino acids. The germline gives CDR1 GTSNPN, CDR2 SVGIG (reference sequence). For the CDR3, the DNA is TGTGCCTGGAGAGGGACAGGATTTCTCTATGGCTACACCTTC. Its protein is CAWRGTGFLYGYTF.

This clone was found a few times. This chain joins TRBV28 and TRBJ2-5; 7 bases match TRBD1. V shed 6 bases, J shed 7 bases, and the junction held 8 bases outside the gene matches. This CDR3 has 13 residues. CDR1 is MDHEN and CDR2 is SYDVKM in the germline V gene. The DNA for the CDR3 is TGTGCCAGCAGGATAACAGGGGCAGGGACCCAGTACTTC. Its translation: CASRITGAGTQYF.

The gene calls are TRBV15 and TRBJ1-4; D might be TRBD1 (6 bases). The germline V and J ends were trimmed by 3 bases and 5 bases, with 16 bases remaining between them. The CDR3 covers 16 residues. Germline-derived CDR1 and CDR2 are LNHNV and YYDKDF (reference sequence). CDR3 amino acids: CATSRDSVRGNEKLFF. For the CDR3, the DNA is TGTGCCACCAGCAGGGATTCCGTGAGGGGGAATGAAAAACTGTTTTTT.

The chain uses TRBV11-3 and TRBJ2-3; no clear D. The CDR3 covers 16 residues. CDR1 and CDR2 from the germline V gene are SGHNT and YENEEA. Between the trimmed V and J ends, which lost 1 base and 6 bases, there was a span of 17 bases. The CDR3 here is CASSLGASYVTDTQYF. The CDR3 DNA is TGTGCCAGCAGCTTAGGGGCCAGCTACGTGACGGATACGCAGTATTTT.

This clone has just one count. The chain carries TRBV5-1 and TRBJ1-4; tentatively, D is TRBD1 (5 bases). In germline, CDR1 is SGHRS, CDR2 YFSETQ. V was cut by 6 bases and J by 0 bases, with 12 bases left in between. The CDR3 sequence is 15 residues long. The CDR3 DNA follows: TGCGCCAGCATGAGGGGCGGGACAACTAATGAAAAACTGTTTTTT. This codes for CASMRGGTTNEKLFF.

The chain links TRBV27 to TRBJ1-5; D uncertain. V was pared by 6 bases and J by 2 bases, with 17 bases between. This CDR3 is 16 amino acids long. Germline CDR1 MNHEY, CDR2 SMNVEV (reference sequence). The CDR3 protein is CASSRSGRKGNQPQHF. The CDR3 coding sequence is TGTGCCAGCAGCCGGTCGGGGAGAAAGGGCAATCAGCCCCAGCATTTT.

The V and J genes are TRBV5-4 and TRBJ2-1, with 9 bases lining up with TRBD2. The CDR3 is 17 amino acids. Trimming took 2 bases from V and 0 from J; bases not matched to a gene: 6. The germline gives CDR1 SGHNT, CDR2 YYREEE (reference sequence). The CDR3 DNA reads TGTGCCAGCAGCTTCCCGACTAGCGGAAGCTCCTACAATGAGCAGTTCTTC. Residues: CASSFPTSGSSYNEQFF.

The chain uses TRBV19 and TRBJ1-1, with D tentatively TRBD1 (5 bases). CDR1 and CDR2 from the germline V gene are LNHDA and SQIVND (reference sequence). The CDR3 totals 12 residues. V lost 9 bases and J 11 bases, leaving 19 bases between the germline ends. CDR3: CASYGTPSSAFF. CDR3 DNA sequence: TGTGCCAGCTACGGGACTCCCTCGAGCGCTTTCTTT.

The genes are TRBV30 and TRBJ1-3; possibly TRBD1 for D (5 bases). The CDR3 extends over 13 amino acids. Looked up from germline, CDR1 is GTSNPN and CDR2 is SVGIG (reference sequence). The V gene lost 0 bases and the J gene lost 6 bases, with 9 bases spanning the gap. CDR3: CAWSVGGENTIYF. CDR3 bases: TGTGCCTGGAGTGTGGGAGGGGAAAACACCATATATTTT.

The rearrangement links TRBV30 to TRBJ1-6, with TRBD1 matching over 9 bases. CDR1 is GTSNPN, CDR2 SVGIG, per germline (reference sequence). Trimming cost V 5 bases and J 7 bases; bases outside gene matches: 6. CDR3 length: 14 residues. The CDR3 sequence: CAWSPGQGNSPLHF. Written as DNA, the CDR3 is TGTGCCTGGTCCCCGGGACAGGGAAATTCACCCCTCCACTTT. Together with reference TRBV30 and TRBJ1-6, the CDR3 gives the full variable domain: SQTIHQWPATLVQPVGSPLSLECTVEGTSNPNLYWYRQAAGRGLQLLFYSVGIGQISSEVPQNLSASRPQDRQFILSSKKLLLSDSGFYLCAWSPGQGNSPLHFGNGTRLTVT.

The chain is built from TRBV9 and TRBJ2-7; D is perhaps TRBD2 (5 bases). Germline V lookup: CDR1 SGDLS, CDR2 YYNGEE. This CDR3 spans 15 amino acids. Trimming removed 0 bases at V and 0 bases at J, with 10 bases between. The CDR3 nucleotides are TGTGCCAGCAGCGTAGTGGCGGGTAGCTCCTACGAGCAGTACTTC. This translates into CASSVVAGSSYEQYF.

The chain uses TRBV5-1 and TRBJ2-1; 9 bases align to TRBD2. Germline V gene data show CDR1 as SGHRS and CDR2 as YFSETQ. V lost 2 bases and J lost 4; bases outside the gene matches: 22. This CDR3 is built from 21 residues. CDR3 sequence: CASSFFLSGRVSRLRYNEQFF. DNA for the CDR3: TGCGCCAGCAGCTTCTTTCTTAGCGGGAGAGTTTCCCGTCTCAGATACAATGAGCAGTTCTTC.

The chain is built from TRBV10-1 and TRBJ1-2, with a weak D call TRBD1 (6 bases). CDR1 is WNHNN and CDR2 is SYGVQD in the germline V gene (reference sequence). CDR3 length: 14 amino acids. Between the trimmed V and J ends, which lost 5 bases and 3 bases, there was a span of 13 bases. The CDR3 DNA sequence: TGCGCCAGCAGTCCAGGGGATCGGGACTATGGCTACACCTTC. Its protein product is CASSPGDRDYGYTF.

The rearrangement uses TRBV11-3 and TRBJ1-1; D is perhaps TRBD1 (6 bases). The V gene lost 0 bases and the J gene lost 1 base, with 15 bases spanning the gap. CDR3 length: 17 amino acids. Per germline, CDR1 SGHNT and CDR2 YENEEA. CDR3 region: CASSLEGRTAPNTEAFF. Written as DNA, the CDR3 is TGTGCCAGCAGCTTAGAAGGTCGGACAGCCCCGAACACTGAAGCTTTCTTT. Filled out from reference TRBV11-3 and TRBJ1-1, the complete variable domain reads EAGVVQSPRYKIIEKKQPVAFWCNPISGHNTLYWYLQNLGQGPELLIRYENEEAVDDSQLPKDRFSAERLKGVDSTLKIQPAELGDSAVYLCASSLEGRTAPNTEAFFGQGTRLTVV.

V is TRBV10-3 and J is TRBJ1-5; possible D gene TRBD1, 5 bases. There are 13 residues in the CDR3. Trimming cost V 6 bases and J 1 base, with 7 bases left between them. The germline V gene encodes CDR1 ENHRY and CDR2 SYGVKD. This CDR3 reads CAIRAGSNQPQHF. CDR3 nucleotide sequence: TGTGCCATCAGAGCAGGGAGCAATCAGCCCCAGCATTTT.

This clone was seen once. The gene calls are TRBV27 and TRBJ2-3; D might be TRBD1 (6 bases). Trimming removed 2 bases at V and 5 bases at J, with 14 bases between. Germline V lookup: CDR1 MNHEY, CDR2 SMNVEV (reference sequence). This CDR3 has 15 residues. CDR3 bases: TGTGCCAGCAGTTTACGTCGGGGCAGGGGAGATACGCAGTATTTT. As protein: CASSLRRGRGDTQYF.

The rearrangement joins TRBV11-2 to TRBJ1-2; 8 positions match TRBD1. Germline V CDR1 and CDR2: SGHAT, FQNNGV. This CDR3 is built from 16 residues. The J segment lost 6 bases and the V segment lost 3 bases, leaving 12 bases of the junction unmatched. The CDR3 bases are TGTGCCAGCAGCTTCATCAGGGGGCGCGAAGTTCATGGCTACACCTTC. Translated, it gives CASSFIRGREVHGYTF.